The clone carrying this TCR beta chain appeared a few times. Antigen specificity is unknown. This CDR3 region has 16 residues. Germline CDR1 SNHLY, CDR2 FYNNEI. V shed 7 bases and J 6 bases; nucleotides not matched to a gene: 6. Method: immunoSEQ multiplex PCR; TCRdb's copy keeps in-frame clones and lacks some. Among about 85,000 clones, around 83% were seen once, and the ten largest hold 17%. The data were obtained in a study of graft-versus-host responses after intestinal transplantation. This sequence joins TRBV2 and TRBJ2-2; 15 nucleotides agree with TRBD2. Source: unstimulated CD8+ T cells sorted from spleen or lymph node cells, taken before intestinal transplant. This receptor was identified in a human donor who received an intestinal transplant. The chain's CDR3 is CASNIGLAGGPGELFF. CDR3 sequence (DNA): TGTGCCAGCAACATCGGACTAGCGGGGGGGCCCGGGGAGCTGTTTTTT.